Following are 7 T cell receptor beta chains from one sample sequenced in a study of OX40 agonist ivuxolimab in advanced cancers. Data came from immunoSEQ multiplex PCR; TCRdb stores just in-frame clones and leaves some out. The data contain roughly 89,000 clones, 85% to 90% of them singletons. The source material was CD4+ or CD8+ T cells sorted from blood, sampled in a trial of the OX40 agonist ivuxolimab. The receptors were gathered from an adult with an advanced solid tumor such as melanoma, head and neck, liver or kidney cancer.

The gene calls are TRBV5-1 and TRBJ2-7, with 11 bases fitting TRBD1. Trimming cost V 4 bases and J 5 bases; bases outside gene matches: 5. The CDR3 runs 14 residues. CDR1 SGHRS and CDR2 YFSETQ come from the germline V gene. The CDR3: CASSPGTGGNEQYF. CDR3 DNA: TGCGCCAGCAGCCCCGGGACAGGGGGAAACGAGCAGTACTTC.

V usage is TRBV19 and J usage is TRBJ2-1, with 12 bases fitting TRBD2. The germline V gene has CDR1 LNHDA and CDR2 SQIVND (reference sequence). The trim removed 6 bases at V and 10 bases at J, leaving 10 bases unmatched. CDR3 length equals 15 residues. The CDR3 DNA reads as TGTGCCAGTAGCCCAGCCACTAGCGGGGGGAACGAGCAGTTCTTC. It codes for CASSPATSGGNEQFF.

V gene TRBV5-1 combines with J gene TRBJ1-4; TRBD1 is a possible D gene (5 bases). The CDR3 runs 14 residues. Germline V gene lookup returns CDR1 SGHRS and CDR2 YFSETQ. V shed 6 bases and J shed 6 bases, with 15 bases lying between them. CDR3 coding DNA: TGCGCCAGCACTACCGGGACGGAAGATGAAAAACTGTTTTTT. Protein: CASTTGTEDEKLFF.

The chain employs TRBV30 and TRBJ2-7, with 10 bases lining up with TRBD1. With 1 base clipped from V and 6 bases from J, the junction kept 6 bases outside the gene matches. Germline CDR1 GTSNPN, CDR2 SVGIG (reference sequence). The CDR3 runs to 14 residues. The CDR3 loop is CAWSAGTGAFEQYF. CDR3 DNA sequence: TGTGCCTGGAGTGCCGGGACAGGGGCGTTCGAGCAGTACTTC.

The CDR3 DNA reads TGTGCCAGCAGTTTGGGGGGGCCCAATCAGCCCCAGCATTTT. This encodes CASSLGGPNQPQHF. The J gene is TRBJ1-5, the V gene TRBV27; a possible D gene is TRBD1 (6 bases). This CDR3 comprises 14 residues. Germline loops: CDR1 MNHEY, CDR2 SMNVEV (reference sequence). Trimming left V 3 bases short and J 3 bases short, with 9 bases between.

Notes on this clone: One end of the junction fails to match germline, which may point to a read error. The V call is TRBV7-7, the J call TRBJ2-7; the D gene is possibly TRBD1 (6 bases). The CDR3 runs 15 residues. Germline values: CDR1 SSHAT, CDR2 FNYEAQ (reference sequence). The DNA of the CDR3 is TGTGCTAGCAGCTTAGGGACACGAGGCAGCTACGAGCAGTACTTC. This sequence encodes CASSLGTRGSYEQYF.

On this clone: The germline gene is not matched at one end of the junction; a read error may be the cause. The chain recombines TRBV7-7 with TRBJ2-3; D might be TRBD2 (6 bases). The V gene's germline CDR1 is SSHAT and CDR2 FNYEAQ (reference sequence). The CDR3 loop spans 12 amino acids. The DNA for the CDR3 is TGTGCTAGCAGCTCCGAGGGAGGTACGCAGTATTTT. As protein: CASSSEGGTQYF.